This TCR beta chain derives from a study of blood T cell repertoires in COVID-19. On the study more broadly: From the United States, Italy and Spain came samples of acute and convalescent COVID-19. From T cells, B-cell-depleted T cells, or PBMCs came the material, which was cDNA or gDNA.

Germline CDR1 and CDR2: LGHDT and YNNKEL (reference sequence). This CDR3 has 13 residues. Trimming shortened V by 4 bases and J by 5 bases, and 11 bases separated the two germline ends. Participant ages covered roughly 18 to 89 years across 24 US areas. Original processing notes: Quantification of nucleated cells was approximated via reference gene primer amplification. Repertoires were generated with immunoSEQ multiplex PCR, while TCRdb's copy carries only in-frame clones and drops some. D and trimming were read from the DNA, whereas the V and J calls and clone size are those reported in that table. The table records 390,000 or so clones, around 83% of them present only once.

The chain joins TRBV3-1 (or the pseudogene TRBV3-2) to TRBJ1-1; a weak D match, TRBD1 (6 bases). This TCR was recovered from a woman in her fifties or sixties who had recovered from COVID-19. Sequencing input: PBMCs or T cells enriched from blood (not recorded which). The CDR3 nucleotides are TGTGCCAGCAGCCCCTTAACAGGGACTGAAGCTTTCTTT. Protein: CASSPLTGTEAFF.